The 8 T cell receptor beta chains given below trace back to one sample, sequenced in a study of Graves' ophthalmopathy and Graves' hyperthyroidism (dated by TCRdb to the late 2010s). The data were produced on an Illumina HiSeq 2000. For repertoire sequencing, TCR beta CDR3 regions were amplified from RNA transcripts. The first round was an RT-PCR using HTBI primers with the Qiagen OneStep RT-PCR kit, and this first round was followed by a second-round multiplex PCR, then size selection and purification. TCRdb reran the public reads through fastp at Q25 and MiXCR, keeping productive beta chains. Each entry merges the rows of one CDR3 protein and shows their most common DNA and genes. The sample has about 660,000 distinct CDR3 sequences on record, roughly 41% of them singletons. The ten largest make up 3.3% of the sample. Sequencing input: peripheral blood. The receptors were gathered from an adult man with Graves' ophthalmopathy.

This chain connects TRBV29-1 to TRBJ1-6; D is ambiguous. The ends were cut back, 8 bases at V and 7 bases at J, with 15 bases in the middle. CDR1 is SQVTM, CDR2 ANQGSEA, per germline. This CDR3 is built from 13 residues. For the CDR3, the DNA is TGCAGCTTGGGAAGGTCGGGGAATTCACCCCTCCACTTT. Protein product: CSLGRSGNSPLHF.

This clonotype was observed many times. V usage is TRBV7-6 and J usage is TRBJ2-7, with 8 bases fitting TRBD2. CDR3 length equals 16 residues. V shed 5 bases, J shed 0 bases, and the junction held 9 bases outside the gene matches. The germline V gene encodes CDR1 SGHVS and CDR2 FNYEAQ. DNA of the CDR3: TGTGCCAGCAGCCCCCGAGTAGCGGGGAGCTCCTACGAGCAGTACTTC. This encodes CASSPRVAGSSYEQYF.

For the CDR3, the DNA is TGTGCCAGCAGCCCTCAGAGGGGTGGCTATGGGGCCAACGTCCTGACTTTC. As protein: CASSPQRGGYGANVLTF. This chain links TRBV7-2 with TRBJ2-6, with D possibly called TRBD1 or TRBD2 (5 bases each). The CDR3 contains 17 residues. V lost 5 bases and J 3 bases, leaving 17 bases between the germline ends. Germline V lookup: CDR1 SGHTA, CDR2 FQGNSA.

This clonotype was counted ten times or more. The chain has TRBV19 and TRBJ2-2; possible D gene TRBD1, 6 bases. Trimming shortened V by 11 bases and J by 4 bases, and 17 bases separated the two germline ends. The CDR3 extends over 14 amino acids. Germline lookup yields CDR1 LNHDA and CDR2 SQIVND (reference sequence). CDR3 nucleotides: TGTGCCGGGATCGGCAGGGGATTCACCGGGGAGCTGTTTTTT. This encodes CAGIGRGFTGELFF.

This sequence joins TRBV3-1 and TRBJ1-4, with 7 bases lining up with TRBD1. The CDR3 totals 15 residues. Trimming cost V 4 bases and J 7 bases; bases outside gene matches: 9. Per the germline V gene, CDR1 is LGHDT and CDR2 is YNNKEL (reference sequence). CDR3 amino acids: CASSLRQGGGEKLFF. As DNA, the CDR3 is TGTGCCAGCAGCCTTCGACAGGGCGGAGGTGAAAAACTGTTTTTT. Drawing the rest from reference TRBV3-1 and TRBJ1-4, the complete variable domain is DTAVSQTPKYLVTQMGNDKSIKCEQNLGHDTMYWYKQDSKKFLKIMFSYNNKELIINETVPNRFSPKSPDKAHLNLHINSLELGDSAVYFCASSLRQGGGEKLFFGSGTQLSVL.

The V gene is TRBV20-1, the J gene TRBJ2-7; 9 bases are a match to TRBD1. J was trimmed by 5 bases and V by 5 bases; bases with no gene match: 7. This CDR3 contains 13 residues. The germline CDR1 and CDR2 sequences are DFQATT and SNEGSKA (reference sequence). The CDR3 reads CSALDRGLDEQYF. The CDR3 DNA reads as TGCAGTGCTCTGGACAGGGGTCTCGACGAGCAGTACTTC.

This chain connects TRBV12-3 or TRBV12-4 to TRBJ2-7; the match to TRBD2 covers 7 bases. After removal of 5 bases from V and 5 bases from J, the junction contained 9 bases not matched to a gene. This CDR3 has 14 amino acids. The CDR3 DNA follows: TGTGCCAGCAGTGAGGGAGGGTGGGGCAACGAGCAGTACTTC. Its translation: CASSEGGWGNEQYF.

This clonotype has just a few counts. The chain joins TRBV5-6 to TRBJ2-2, with TRBD2 matching 9 bases. The CDR3 spans 15 residues. Germline CDR1 SGHDT, CDR2 YYEEEE. Trimming cost V 2 bases and J 4 bases; bases outside gene matches: 3. For the CDR3, the DNA is TGTGCCAGCAGCTTCTTAGCGGGAGCCACCGGGGAGCTGTTTTTT. Protein sequence: CASSFLAGATGELFF. Based on the CDR3 plus reference TRBV5-6 and TRBJ2-2, the full variable domain is DAGVTQSPTHLIKTRGQQVTLRCSPKSGHDTVSWYQQALGQGPQFIFQYYEEEERQRGNFPDRFSGHQFPNYSSELNVNALLLGDSALYLCASSFLAGATGELFFGEGSRLTVL.